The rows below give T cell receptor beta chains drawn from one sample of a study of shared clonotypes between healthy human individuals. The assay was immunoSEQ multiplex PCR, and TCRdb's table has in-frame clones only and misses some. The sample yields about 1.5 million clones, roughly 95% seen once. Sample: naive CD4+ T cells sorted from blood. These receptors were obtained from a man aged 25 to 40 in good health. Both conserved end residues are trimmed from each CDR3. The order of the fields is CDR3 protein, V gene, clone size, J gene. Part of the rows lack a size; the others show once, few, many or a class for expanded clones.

ASSRDSSNEKLF	TRBV7-9	NA	TRBJ1-4
ASSIGAPNEKLF	TRBV19	NA	TRBJ1-4
ASSSHVSTKPQH	TRBV7-8	NA	TRBJ1-5
ASSLGDSYGYT	TRBV9	NA	TRBJ1-2
ASRWTSGYGYT	TRBV6-1	NA	TRBJ1-2
ASSKLRGETGELF	TRBV7-9	NA	TRBJ2-2
ASSNPLRDEQF	TRBV28	NA	TRBJ2-1
ASRGRGRSFEQY	TRBV7-2	once	TRBJ2-7
ATSKLAESYEQY	TRBV15	NA	TRBJ2-7
ASSSEIRGNTEAF	TRBV5-4	NA	TRBJ1-1
ASSLGTGVFSYNEQF	TRBV7-8	NA	TRBJ2-1
ASSLVGSSNQPQH	TRBV28	few	TRBJ1-5
ASSLAGATEAF	TRBV7-2	NA	TRBJ1-1
ASSEAFGRREQY	TRBV6-1	NA	TRBJ2-7
ASSHGHEQF	TRBV6-5	NA	TRBJ2-1
ASSLGGTNSYEQY	TRBV28	NA	TRBJ2-7
ASSLYRRMRTGELF	TRBV28	NA	TRBJ2-2
AWRGENARYEQY	TRBV30	NA	TRBJ2-7
AISAQEVTEAF	TRBV10-3	once	TRBJ1-1
ASSRSGTGIYEQY	TRBV14	NA	TRBJ2-7
ASSLYGAGPTDTQY	TRBV5-6	NA	TRBJ2-3
ASSLGSSTYEQY	TRBV7-2	NA	TRBJ2-7
ASSELQGSPYEQY	TRBV10-1	NA	TRBJ2-7
ASRTGNEQF	TRBV27	NA	TRBJ2-1
SVWANEQF	TRBV29-1	NA	TRBJ2-1
ASSRGYEQY	TRBV6-5	NA	TRBJ2-7
ASSFGAGTADGYT	TRBV7-3	NA	TRBJ1-2
ASSSLQGALVKLF	TRBV11-2	NA	TRBJ1-4
ASSLEGVHTEAF	TRBV5-1	NA	TRBJ1-1
ASSTGQGVSSYEQY	TRBV5-5	NA	TRBJ2-7
ASSLYGGTDTQY	TRBV5-1	few	TRBJ2-3
ASSYGQGRRPQH	TRBV28	NA	TRBJ1-5
ASSLRTTDETQY	TRBV19	NA	TRBJ2-5